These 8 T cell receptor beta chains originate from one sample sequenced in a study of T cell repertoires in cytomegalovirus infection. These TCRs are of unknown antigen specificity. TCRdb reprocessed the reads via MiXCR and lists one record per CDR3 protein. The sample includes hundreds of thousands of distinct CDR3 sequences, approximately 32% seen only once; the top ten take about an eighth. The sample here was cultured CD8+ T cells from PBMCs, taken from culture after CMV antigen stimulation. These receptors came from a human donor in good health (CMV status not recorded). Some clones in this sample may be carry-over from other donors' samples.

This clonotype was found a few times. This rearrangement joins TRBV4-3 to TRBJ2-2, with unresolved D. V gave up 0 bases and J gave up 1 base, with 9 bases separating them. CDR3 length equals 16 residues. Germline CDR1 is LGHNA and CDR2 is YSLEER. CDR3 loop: CASSQDPDMNTGELFF. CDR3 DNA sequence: TGCGCCAGCAGCCAAGATCCAGATATGAACACCGGGGAGCTGTTTTTT.

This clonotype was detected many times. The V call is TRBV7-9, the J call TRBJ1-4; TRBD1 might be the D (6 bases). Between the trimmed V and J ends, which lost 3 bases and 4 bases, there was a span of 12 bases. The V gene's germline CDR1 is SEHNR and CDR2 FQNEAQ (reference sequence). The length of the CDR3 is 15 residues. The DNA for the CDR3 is TGTGCCAGCAGCTTGGGGGCATCGTTTAATGAAAAACTGTTTTTT. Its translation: CASSLGASFNEKLFF.

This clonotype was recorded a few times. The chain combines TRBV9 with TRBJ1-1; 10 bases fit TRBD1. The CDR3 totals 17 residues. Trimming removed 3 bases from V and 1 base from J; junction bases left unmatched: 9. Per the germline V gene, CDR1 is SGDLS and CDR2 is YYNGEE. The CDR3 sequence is CASSAGMTGGGNTEAFF. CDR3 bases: TGTGCCAGCAGCGCTGGGATGACAGGGGGCGGGAACACTGAAGCTTTCTTT.

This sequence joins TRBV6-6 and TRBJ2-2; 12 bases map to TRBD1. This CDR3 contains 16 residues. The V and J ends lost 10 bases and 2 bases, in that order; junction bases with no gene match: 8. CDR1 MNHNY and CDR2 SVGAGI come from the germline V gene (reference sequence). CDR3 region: CANPGQGASNTGELFF. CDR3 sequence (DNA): TGTGCCAACCCGGGACAGGGGGCCTCAAACACCGGGGAGCTGTTTTTT.

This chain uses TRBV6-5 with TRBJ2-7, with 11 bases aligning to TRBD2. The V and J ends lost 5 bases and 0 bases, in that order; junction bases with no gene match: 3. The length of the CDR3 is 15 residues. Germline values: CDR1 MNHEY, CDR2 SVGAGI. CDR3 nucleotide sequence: TGTGCCAGCAGTATACTAGCGGGGGACTCCTACGAGCAGTACGTC. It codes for CASSILAGDSYEQYV.

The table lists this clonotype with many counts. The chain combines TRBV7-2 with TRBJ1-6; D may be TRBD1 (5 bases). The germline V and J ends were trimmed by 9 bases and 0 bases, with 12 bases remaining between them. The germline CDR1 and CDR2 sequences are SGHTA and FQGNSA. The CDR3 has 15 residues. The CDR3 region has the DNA TGTGCCAGTTCGGGGCTGAGCTCCTATAATTCACCCCTCCACTTT. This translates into CASSGLSSYNSPLHF. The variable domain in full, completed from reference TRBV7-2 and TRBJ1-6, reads GAGVSQSPSNKVTEKGKDVELRCDPISGHTALYWYRQSLGQGLEFLIYFQGNSAPDKSGLPSDRFSAERTGGSVSTLTIQRTQQEDSAVYLCASSGLSSYNSPLHFGNGTRLTVT.

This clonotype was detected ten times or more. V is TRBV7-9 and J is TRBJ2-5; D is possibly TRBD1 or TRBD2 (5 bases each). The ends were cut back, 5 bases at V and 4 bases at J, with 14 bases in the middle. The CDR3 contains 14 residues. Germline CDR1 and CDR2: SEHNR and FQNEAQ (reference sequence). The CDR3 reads CASSRDPGRETQYF. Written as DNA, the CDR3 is TGTGCCAGCAGCCGGGACCCTGGGCGAGAGACCCAGTACTTC.

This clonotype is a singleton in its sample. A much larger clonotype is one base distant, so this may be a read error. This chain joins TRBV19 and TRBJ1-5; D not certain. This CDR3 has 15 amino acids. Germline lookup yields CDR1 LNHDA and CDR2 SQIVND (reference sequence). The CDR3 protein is CASSIDRNSYQPQHF. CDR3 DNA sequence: TGTGCCAGTAGTATAGACCGGAATAGCTATCAGCCCCAGCATTTT. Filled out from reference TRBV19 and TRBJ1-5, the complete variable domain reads DGGITQSPKYLFRKEGQNVTLSCEQNLNHDAMYWYRQDPGQGLRLIYYSQIVNDFQKGDIAEGYSVSREKKESFPLTVTSAQKNPTAFYLCASSIDRNSYQPQHFGDGTRLSIL.